This T cell receptor (beta chain) was observed in a study of blood T cell repertoires in COVID-19. Study as a whole: Samples taken during acute and convalescent COVID-19 were collected in the United States, Italy and Spain.

Clinical histories supplied by participants themselves formed the basis of cohort assignment. Cohort 3 recovered donors had two negative PCRs, clearance, or symptom resolution. Assay used: immunoSEQ multiplex PCR; TCRdb lists only in-frame clones, some missing. This table holds 150,000 to 180,000 clones, around 84% found once. This clone occurred a few times. The source material was PBMCs or T cells enriched from blood (not recorded which). The origin of this receptor is a man aged 50 to 60 who had recovered from COVID-19.

CDR3 in amino acids: CASSGNSPLHF. CDR3 nucleotide sequence: TGTGCCAGCAGCGGTAATTCACCCCTCCACTTT. The V gene is TRBV12-3 or TRBV12-4, the J gene TRBJ1-6; no definite D call. The V and J ends lost 6 bases and 6 bases respectively, with 3 bases between them. The CDR3 is made up of 11 amino acids.